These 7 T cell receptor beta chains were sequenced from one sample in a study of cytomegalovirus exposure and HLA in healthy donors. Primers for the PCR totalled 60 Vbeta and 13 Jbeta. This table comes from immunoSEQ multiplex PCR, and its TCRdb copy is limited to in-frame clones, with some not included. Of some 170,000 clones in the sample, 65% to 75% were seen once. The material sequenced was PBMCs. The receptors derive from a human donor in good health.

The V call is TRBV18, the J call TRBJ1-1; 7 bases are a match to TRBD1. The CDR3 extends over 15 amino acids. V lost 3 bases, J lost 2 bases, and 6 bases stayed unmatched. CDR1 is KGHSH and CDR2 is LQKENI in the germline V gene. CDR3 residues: CASSPRQGGNTEAFF. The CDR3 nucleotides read TGTGCCAGCTCACCCCGACAGGGAGGCAACACTGAAGCTTTCTTT.

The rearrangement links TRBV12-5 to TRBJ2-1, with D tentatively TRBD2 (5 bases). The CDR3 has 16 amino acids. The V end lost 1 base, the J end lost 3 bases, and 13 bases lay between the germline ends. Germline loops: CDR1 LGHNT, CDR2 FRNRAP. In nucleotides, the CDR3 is TGTGCTAGTGGTTTGGGGCCTTTTGGGAGCTACAATGAGCAGTTCTTC. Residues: CASGLGPFGSYNEQFF.

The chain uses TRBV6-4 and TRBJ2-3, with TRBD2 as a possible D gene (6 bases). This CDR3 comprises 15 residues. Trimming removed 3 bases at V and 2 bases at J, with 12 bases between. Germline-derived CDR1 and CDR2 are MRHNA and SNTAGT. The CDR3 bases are TGTGCCAGCAGTGAGGGGGGTAGAGACACAGATACGCAGTATTTT. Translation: CASSEGGRDTDTQYF.

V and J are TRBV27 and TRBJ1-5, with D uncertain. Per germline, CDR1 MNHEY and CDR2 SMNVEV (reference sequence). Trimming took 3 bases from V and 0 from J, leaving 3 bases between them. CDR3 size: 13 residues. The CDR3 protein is CASSLSSNQPQHF. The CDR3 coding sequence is TGTGCCAGCAGTTTGAGTAGCAATCAGCCCCAGCATTTT.

Here the CDR3 reads CASSGATPSRGRRNEQFF. The CDR3 region has the DNA TGTGCCAGCAGCGGAGCCACCCCCAGCCGGGGTAGGAGAAATGAGCAGTTCTTC. The chain links TRBV9 to TRBJ2-1; maybe TRBD2 (5 bases). CDR3 length equals 18 residues. V was cut by 3 bases and J by 7 bases, with 26 bases left in between. Germline V CDR1 and CDR2: SGDLS, YYNGEE. Looking up the rest from reference TRBV9 and TRBJ2-1 gives the full variable domain: DSGVTQTPKHLITATGQRVTLRCSPRSGDLSVYWYQQSLDQGLQFLIQYYNGEERAKGNILERFSAQQFPDLHSELNLSSLELGDSALYFCASSGATPSRGRRNEQFFGPGTRLTVL.

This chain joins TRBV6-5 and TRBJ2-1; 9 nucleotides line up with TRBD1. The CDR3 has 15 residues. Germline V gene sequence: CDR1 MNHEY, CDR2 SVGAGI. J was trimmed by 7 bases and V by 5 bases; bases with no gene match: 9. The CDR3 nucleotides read TGTGCCAGCAGTAGACCGGGACAGGGTAAGAATGAGCAGTTCTTC. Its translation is CASSRPGQGKNEQFF.

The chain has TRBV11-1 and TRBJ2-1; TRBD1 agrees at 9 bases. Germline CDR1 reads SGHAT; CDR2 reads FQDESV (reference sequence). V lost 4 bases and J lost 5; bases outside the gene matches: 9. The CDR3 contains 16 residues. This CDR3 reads CASSWGTGLTNNEQFF. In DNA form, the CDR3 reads TGTGCCAGCAGCTGGGGGACAGGGCTTACGAACAATGAGCAGTTCTTC.